The entry below gives a single TCR beta chain sequence along with its context. Trimming shortened V by 8 bases and J by 0 bases, and 17 bases separated the two germline ends. The germline V gene encodes CDR1 MNHEY and CDR2 SMNVEV (reference sequence). This CDR3 has 17 amino acids. The source of the sample is a study of OX40 agonist ivuxolimab in advanced cancers. Produced via immunoSEQ multiplex PCR; TCRdb's table is partial and in-frame only. The sample carries approximately 89,000 clones, around 86% recorded once. The sample here was CD4+ or CD8+ T cells sorted from blood, taken in a trial of the OX40 agonist ivuxolimab. This chain uses TRBV27 with TRBJ2-6; D perhaps matches TRBD2 (6 bases). The TCR originated in an adult with an advanced solid tumor such as melanoma, head and neck, liver or kidney cancer. For the CDR3, the DNA is TGTGCCAGCCGAATAGGAGGGCCCAGCTCTGGGGCCAACGTCCTGACTTTC. Translating gives CASRIGGPSSGANVLTF.